Given below is one T cell receptor beta chain in context. These data are taken from a study of blood T cell repertoires in COVID-19. Background on the study: Samples came from the United States, Italy and Spain, spanning acute and convalescent COVID-19.

With 9 bases removed from V and 3 bases from J, the gap between germline ends came to 11 bases. This CDR3 region has 12 residues. Germline CDR1 reads MDHEN; CDR2 reads SYDVKM. In the authors' workflow: From reference gene primer amplification, estimates of nucleated cell counts were derived. Assay used: immunoSEQ multiplex PCR; TCRdb lists only in-frame clones, some missing. The DNA was the basis for D and trimming; V, J and clone size are from that table. The top ten hold approximately 5% of the sample, which has approximately 150,000 clones, around four fifths seen once. The source of this sequence is a human donor in a cohort sampled during active COVID-19. The sequenced sample consisted of peripheral blood. J is TRBJ1-1 and V is TRBV28; D may be TRBD1 (5 bases). The CDR3 loop is CASQVGDTEAFF. CDR3 nucleotide sequence: TGTGCCAGTCAGGTAGGGGACACTGAAGCTTTCTTT.